This T cell receptor (beta chain) was recorded in a study of patients and donors after allogeneic stem cell transplantation. TCRdb analysed the RT-PCR reads with MiXCR anew, one entry per CDR3 protein. The sample holds 920,000 or so distinct CDR3 sequences, approximately 19% seen once. This clonotype was picked up a small number of times. Unmatched junction bases numbered 8, after V lost 5 bases and J lost 5 bases. CDR3 length equals 15 residues. CDR1 is SEHNR, CDR2 FQNEAQ, per germline (reference sequence). Sequencing was performed on blood, either unsorted or a sorted T cell fraction (not recorded which). J is TRBJ2-3 and V is TRBV7-9, with 9 bases fitting TRBD2. This TCR was sampled from a human donor who was either an allogeneic HSCT recipient or a stem cell or donor lymphocyte infusion donor (not recorded which). It is not recorded whose cells these are; they may come from a transplant donor. The CDR3 loop reads CASSPASGARDTQYF. The CDR3 DNA follows: TGTGCCAGCAGCCCCGCTAGCGGGGCTCGAGATACGCAGTATTTT.